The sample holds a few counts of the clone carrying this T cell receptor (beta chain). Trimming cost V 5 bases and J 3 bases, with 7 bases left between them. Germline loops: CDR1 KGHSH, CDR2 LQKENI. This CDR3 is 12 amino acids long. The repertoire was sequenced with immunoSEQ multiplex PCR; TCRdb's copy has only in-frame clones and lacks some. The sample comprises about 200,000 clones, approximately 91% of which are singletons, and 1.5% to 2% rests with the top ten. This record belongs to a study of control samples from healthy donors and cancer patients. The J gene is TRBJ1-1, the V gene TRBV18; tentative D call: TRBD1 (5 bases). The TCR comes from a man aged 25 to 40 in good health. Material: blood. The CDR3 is CASSTRDTEAFF. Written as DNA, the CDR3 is TGTGCCAGCTCAACCAGGGACACTGAAGCTTTCTTT. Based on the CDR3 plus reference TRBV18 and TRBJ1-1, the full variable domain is NAGVMQNPRHLVRRRGQEARLRCSPMKGHSHVYWYRQLPEEGLKFMVYLQKENIIDESGMPKERFSAEFPKEGPSILRIQQVVRGDSAAYFCASSTRDTEAFFGQGTRLTVV.